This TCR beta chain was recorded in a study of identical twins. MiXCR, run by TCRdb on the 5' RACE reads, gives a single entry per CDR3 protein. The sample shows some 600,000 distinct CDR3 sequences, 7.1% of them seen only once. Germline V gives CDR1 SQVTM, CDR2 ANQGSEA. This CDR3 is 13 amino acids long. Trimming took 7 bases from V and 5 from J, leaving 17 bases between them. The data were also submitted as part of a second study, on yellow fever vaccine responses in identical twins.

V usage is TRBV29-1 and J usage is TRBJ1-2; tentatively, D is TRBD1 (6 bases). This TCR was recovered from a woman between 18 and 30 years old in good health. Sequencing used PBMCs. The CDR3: CSGGPGAGYGYTF. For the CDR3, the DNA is TGCAGCGGGGGGCCAGGGGCTGGGTATGGCTACACCTTC.